The source of this TCR beta chain is a study of pediatric ulcerative colitis. This was a survey-level run. Profiled with immunoSEQ multiplex PCR; TCRdb holds only in-frame clones, not every one. The sample comprises roughly 64,000 clones, 86% of which are singletons, and approximately 3.4% rests with the top ten. Germline assignment: CDR1 LNHDA and CDR2 SQIVND (reference sequence). This CDR3 region has 12 residues. Trimming took 9 bases from V and 0 from J, leaving 8 bases between them. This rearrangement joins TRBV19 to TRBJ1-2; no clear D gene. The clonotype comes from a boy under 18 with severe ulcerative colitis. The source material was blood. The CDR3: CASQVANYGYTF. In nucleotides, the CDR3 is TGTGCCAGCCAGGTCGCTAACTATGGCTACACCTTC. Full variable domain (rest looked up from reference TRBV19 and TRBJ1-2): DGGITQSPKYLFRKEGQNVTLSCEQNLNHDAMYWYRQDPGQGLRLIYYSQIVNDFQKGDIAEGYSVSREKKESFPLTVTSAQKNPTAFYLCASQVANYGYTFGSGTRLTVV.